The subject of this entry is one T cell receptor beta chain. What made the TCR beta cDNA was 5'RACE template switching with UMIs. TCRdb reprocessed the 5' RACE reads and keeps a single row for each CDR3 protein, giving no DNA. Found here are about 460,000 distinct CDR3 sequences; the top ten clones hold almost 1.5%. This sample is part of a study of T cells expressing NK-cell markers. Study at large: One of the eight sequenced donors was seronegative, whereas the other seven were HCMV-seropositive.

The germline V gene has CDR1 SGHDT and CDR2 YYEEEE. The CDR3 runs 13 residues. The chain has TRBV5-6 and TRBJ1-2; as DNA is missing, the TRBD1 call by TCRdb cannot be tested. Sequenced input: blood T cells: a sorted CD56 or NKG2C T cell subset, CD4+ or CD8+ T cells, or bulk PBMC T cells (not recorded which). The sequence was collected from a woman in her fifties or sixties in good health. This chain's CDR3 is CASSPQGWPGYTF.